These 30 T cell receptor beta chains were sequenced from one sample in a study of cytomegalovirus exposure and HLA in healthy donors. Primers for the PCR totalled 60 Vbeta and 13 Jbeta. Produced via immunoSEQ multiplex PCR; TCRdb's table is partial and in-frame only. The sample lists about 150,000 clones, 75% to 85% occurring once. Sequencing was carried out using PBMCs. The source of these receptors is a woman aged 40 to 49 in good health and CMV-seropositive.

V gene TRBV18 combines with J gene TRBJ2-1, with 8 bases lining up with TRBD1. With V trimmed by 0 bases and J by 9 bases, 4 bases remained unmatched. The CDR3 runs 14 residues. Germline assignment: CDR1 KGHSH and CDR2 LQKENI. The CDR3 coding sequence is TGTGCCAGCTCACCACCGTCAGGGGGCTTTGAGCAGTTCTTC. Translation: CASSPPSGGFEQFF.

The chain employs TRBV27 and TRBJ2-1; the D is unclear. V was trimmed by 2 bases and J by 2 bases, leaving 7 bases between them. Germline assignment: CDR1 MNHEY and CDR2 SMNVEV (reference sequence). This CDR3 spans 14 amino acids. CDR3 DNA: TGTGCCAGCAGTTTAAGCTTTACCTACAATGAGCAGTTCTTC. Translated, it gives CASSLSFTYNEQFF.

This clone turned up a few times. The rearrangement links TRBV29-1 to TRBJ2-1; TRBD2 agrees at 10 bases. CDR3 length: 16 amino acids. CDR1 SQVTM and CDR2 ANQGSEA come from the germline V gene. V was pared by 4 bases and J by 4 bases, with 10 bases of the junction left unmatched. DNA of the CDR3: TGCAGCGTTGGGGGCGGGGCTAGCGGGAGTTACAATGAGCAGTTCTTC. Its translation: CSVGGGASGSYNEQFF.

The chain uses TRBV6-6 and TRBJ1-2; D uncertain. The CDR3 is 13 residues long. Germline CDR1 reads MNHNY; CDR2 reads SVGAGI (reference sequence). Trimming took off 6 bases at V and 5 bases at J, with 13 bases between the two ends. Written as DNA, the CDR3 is TGTGCCAGCAGCCCAGGTGCAAGTTATGGCTACACCTTC. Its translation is CASSPGASYGYTF.

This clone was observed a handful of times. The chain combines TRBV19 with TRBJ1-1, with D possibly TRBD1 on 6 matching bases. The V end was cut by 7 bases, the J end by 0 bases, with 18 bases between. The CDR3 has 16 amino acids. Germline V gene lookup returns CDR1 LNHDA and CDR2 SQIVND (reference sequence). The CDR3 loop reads CASTNLRGDLNTEAFF. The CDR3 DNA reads TGTGCCAGTACCAACCTCAGGGGAGACCTGAACACTGAAGCTTTCTTT. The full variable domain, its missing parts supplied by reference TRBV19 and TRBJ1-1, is DGGITQSPKYLFRKEGQNVTLSCEQNLNHDAMYWYRQDPGQGLRLIYYSQIVNDFQKGDIAEGYSVSREKKESFPLTVTSAQKNPTAFYLCASTNLRGDLNTEAFFGQGTRLTVV.

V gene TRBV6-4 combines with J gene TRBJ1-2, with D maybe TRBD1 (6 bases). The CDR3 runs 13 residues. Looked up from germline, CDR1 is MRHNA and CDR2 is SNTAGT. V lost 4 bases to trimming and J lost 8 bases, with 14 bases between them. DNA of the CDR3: TGTGCCAGCAGTGTCGACAGGTTGGAAGGCTACACCTTC. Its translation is CASSVDRLEGYTF.

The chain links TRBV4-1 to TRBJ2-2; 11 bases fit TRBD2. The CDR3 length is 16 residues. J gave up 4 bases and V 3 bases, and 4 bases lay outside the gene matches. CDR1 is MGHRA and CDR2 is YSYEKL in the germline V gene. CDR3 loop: CASSHGGLAATGELFF. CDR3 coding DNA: TGCGCCAGCAGCCATGGGGGACTAGCGGCCACCGGGGAGCTGTTTTTT.

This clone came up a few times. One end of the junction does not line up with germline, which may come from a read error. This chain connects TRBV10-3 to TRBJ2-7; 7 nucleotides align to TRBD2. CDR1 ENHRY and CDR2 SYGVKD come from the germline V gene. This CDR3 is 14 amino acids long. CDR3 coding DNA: TGTGCCAGCAGTGCCACTAGCGCCTCCTACGAGCAGTACTTC. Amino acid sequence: CASSATSASYEQYF.

CDR3 DNA: TGTGCCAGCAGCCAACCTACAGGGTTCGCCGGGGAGCTGTTTTTT. This gives the protein CASSQPTGFAGELFF. This sequence joins TRBV28 and TRBJ2-2, with a tentative D call TRBD1 (6 bases). The CDR3 is made up of 15 amino acids. Germline CDR1 is MDHEN and CDR2 is SYDVKM. V lost 6 bases to trimming and J lost 6 bases, with 17 bases between them.

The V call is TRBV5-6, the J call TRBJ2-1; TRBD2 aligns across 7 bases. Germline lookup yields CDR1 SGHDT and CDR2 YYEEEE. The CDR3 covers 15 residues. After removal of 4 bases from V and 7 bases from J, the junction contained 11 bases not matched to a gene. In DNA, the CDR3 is TGTGCCAGCAGCCGTAGAACCGGGACTACTAATGAGCAGTTCTTC. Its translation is CASSRRTGTTNEQFF. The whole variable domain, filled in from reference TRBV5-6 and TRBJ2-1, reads DAGVTQSPTHLIKTRGQQVTLRCSPKSGHDTVSWYQQALGQGPQFIFQYYEEEERQRGNFPDRFSGHQFPNYSSELNVNALLLGDSALYLCASSRRTGTTNEQFFGPGTRLTVL.

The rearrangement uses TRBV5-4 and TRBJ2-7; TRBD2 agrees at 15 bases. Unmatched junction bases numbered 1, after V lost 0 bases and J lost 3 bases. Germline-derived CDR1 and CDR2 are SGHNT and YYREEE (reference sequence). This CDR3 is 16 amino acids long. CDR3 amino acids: CASSLGGLAGGYEQYF. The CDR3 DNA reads TGTGCCAGCAGCTTGGGGGGACTAGCGGGGGGCTACGAGCAGTACTTC.

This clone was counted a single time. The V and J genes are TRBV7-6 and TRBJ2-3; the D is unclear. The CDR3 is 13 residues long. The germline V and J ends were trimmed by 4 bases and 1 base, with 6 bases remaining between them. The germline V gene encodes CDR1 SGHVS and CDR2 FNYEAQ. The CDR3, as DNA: TGTGCCAGCAGCTCAGTGGGCACAGATACGCAGTATTTT. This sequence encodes CASSSVGTDTQYF.

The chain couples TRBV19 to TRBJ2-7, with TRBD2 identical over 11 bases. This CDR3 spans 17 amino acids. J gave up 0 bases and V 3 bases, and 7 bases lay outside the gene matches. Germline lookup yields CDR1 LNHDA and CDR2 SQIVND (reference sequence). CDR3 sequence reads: CASSIGTSGTSSYEQYF. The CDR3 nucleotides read TGTGCCAGTAGTATCGGGACTAGCGGTACGAGCTCCTACGAGCAGTACTTC.

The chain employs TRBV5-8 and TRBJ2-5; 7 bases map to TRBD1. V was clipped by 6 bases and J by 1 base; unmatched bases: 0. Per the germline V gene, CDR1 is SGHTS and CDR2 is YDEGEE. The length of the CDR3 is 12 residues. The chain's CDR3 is CASTGGQETQYF. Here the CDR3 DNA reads TGTGCCAGCACAGGGGGCCAAGAGACCCAGTACTTC. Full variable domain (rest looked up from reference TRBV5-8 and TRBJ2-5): EAGVTQSPTHLIKTRGQQATLRCSPISGHTSVYWYQQALGLGLQFLLWYDEGEERNRGNFPPRFSGRQFPNYSSELNVNALELEDSALYLCASTGGQETQYFGPGTRLLVL.

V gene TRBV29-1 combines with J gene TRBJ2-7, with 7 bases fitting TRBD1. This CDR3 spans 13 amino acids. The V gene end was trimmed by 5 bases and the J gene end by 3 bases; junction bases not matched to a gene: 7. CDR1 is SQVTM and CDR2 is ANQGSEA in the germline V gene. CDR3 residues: CSVRQGADYEQYF. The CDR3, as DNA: TGCAGCGTTAGACAGGGAGCTGACTACGAGCAGTACTTC.

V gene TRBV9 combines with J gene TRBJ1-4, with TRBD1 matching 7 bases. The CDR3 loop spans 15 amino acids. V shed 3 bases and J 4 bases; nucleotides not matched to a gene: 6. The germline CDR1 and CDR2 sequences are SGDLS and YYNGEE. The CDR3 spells CASSAYGTVNEKLFF. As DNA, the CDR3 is TGTGCCAGCAGCGCATACGGGACAGTTAATGAAAAACTGTTTTTT.

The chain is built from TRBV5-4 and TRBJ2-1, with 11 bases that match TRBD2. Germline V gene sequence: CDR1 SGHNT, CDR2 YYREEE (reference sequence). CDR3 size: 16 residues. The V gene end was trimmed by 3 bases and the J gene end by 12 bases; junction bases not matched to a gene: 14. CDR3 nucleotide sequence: TGTGCCAGCAGCTCGACAAGTTCCGGGACTAGCGGACGGCAGTTCTTC. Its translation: CASSSTSSGTSGRQFF.

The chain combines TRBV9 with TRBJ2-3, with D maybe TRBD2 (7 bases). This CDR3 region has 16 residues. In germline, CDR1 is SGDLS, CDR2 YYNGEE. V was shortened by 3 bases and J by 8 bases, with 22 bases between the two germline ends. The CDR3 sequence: CASSAKGTGGQGTQYF. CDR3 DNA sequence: TGTGCCAGCAGCGCAAAAGGGACCGGGGGGCAAGGTACGCAGTATTTT. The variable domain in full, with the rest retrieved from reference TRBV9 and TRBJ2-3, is DSGVTQTPKHLITATGQRVTLRCSPRSGDLSVYWYQQSLDQGLQFLIQYYNGEERAKGNILERFSAQQFPDLHSELNLSSLELGDSALYFCASSAKGTGGQGTQYFGPGTRLTVL.

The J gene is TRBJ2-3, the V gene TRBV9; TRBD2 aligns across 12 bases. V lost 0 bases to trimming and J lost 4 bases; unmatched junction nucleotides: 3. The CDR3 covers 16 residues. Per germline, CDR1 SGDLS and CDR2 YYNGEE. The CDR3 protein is CASSVGTSGISDTQYF. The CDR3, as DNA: TGTGCCAGCAGCGTAGGGACTAGCGGGATATCAGATACGCAGTATTTT.

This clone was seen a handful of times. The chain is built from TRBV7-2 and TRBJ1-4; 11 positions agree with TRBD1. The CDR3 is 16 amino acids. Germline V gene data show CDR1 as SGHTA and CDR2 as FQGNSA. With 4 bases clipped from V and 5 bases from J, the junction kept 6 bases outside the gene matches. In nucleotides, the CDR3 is TGTGCCAGCAGCTCCCGGGACAGGGGGTCGAATGAAAAACTGTTTTTT. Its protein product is CASSSRDRGSNEKLFF. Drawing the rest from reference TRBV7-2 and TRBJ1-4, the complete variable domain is GAGVSQSPSNKVTEKGKDVELRCDPISGHTALYWYRQSLGQGLEFLIYFQGNSAPDKSGLPSDRFSAERTGGSVSTLTIQRTQQEDSAVYLCASSSRDRGSNEKLFFGSGTQLSVL.

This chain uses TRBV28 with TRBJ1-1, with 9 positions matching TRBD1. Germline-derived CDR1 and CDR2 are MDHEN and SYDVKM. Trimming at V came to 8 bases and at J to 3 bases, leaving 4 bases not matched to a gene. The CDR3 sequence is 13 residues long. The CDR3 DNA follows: TGTGCCAGCCGAAGACAGGGGGACACTGAAGCTTTCTTT. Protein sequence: CASRRQGDTEAFF.

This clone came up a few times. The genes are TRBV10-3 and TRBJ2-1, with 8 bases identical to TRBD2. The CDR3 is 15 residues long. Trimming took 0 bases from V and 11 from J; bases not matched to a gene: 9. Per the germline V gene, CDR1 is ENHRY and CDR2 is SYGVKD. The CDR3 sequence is CAISESGGRNSKQFF. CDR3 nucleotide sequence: TGTGCCATCAGTGAGTCAGGCGGGAGGAATAGCAAGCAGTTCTTC.

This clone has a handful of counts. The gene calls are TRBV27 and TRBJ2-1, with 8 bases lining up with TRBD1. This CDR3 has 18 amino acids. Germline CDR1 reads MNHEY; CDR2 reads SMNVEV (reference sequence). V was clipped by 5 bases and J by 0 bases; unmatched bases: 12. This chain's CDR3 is CASSTTRGRISSYNEQFF. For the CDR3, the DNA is TGTGCCAGCAGTACAACCAGGGGGCGGATCAGCTCCTACAATGAGCAGTTCTTC.

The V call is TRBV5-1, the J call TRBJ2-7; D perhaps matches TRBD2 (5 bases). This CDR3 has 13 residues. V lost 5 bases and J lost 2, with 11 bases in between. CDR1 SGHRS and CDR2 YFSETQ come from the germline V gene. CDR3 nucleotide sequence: TGCGCCAGCAGGGAGGAGTCAACCTACGAGCAGTACTTC. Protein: CASREESTYEQYF.

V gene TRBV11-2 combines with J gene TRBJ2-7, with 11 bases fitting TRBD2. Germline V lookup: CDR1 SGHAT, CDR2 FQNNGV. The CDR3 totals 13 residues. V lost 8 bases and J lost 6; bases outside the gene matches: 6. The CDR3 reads CASSPGLAGEQYF. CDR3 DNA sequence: TGTGCCAGCTCTCCCGGACTAGCGGGCGAGCAGTACTTC.

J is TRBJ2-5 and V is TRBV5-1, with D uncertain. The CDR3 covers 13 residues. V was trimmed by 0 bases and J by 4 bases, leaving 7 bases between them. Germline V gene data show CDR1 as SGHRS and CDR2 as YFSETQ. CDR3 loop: CASSLDSLETQYF. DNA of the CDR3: TGCGCCAGCAGCTTGGACAGCTTAGAGACCCAGTACTTC.

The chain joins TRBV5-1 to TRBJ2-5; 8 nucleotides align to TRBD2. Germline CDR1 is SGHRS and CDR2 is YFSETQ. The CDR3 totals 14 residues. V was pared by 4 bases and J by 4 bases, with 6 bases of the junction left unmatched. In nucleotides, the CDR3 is TGCGCCAGCAGCCTTAGCGGGAAGGGAGAGACCCAGTACTTC. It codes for CASSLSGKGETQYF. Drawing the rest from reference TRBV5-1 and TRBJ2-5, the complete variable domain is KAGVTQTPRYLIKTRGQQVTLSCSPISGHRSVSWYQQTPGQGLQFLFEYFSETQRNKGNFPGRFSGRQFSNSRSEMNVSTLELGDSALYLCASSLSGKGETQYFGPGTRLLVL.

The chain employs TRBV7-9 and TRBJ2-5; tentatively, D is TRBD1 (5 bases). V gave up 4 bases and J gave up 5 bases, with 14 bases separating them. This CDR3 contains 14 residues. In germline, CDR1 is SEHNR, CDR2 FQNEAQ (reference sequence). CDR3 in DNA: TGTGCCAGCAGCTCAAGGGGCCCCGGGGAGACCCAGTACTTC. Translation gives CASSSRGPGETQYF.

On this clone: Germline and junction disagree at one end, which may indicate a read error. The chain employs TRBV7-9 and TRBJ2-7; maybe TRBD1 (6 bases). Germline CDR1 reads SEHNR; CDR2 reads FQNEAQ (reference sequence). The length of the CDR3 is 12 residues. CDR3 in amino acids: CSSSSQGYEQYF. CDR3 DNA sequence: TGTTCCAGCAGCTCACAGGGCTACGAGCAGTACTTC.

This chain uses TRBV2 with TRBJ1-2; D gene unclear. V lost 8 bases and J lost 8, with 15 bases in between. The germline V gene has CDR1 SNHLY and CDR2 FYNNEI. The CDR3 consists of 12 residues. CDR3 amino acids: CASSPGSGGYTF. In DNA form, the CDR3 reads TGTGCCAGCTCCCCTGGTTCAGGAGGCTACACCTTC.